The 30 T cell receptor beta chains reported below all come from one sample, sequenced in a study of cytomegalovirus exposure and HLA in healthy donors. Profiling relied on immunoSEQ multiplex PCR, and the TCRdb table lists in-frame clones only, not all of them. The sample consists of 190,000 or so clones, around 81% of them appearing once. The source material was PBMCs. These receptors were obtained from a woman between 18 and 30 years old in good health and CMV-seropositive.

The rearrangement uses TRBV9 and TRBJ1-2, with D tentatively TRBD1 (5 bases). Trimming pared 3 bases from V and 3 bases from J, leaving 9 bases between. The CDR3 totals 13 residues. CDR1 is SGDLS, CDR2 YYNGEE, per germline. Written as DNA, the CDR3 is TGTGCCAGCAGCGGGGGCCCAGACTATGGCTACACCTTC. It translates to CASSGGPDYGYTF.

V usage is TRBV28 and J usage is TRBJ2-5, with 14 positions matching TRBD2. The CDR3 runs 15 residues. Germline CDR1 is MDHEN and CDR2 is SYDVKM. Trimming took 7 bases from V and 1 from J; bases not matched to a gene: 2. The CDR3 loop reads CASNGLAGGQETQYF. The CDR3 nucleotides are TGTGCCAGCAATGGACTAGCGGGGGGCCAAGAGACCCAGTACTTC.

V gene TRBV5-8 combines with J gene TRBJ2-7; D is unresolved. Germline V gives CDR1 SGHTS, CDR2 YDEGEE. Trimming removed 0 bases from V and 3 bases from J, with 13 bases in between. The CDR3 extends over 15 amino acids. The CDR3 here is CASSLVTIKSYEQYF. DNA for the CDR3: TGTGCCAGCAGCTTGGTCACAATTAAAAGCTACGAGCAGTACTTC. Looking up the rest from reference TRBV5-8 and TRBJ2-7 gives the full variable domain: EAGVTQSPTHLIKTRGQQATLRCSPISGHTSVYWYQQALGLGLQFLLWYDEGEERNRGNFPPRFSGRQFPNYSSELNVNALELEDSALYLCASSLVTIKSYEQYFGPGTRLTVT.

In this sample, this clone turned up once. V and J are TRBV6-1 and TRBJ2-7; weak D call: TRBD1 (5 bases). CDR1 MNHNS and CDR2 SASEGT come from the germline V gene. The CDR3 is 13 residues long. V lost 1 base to trimming and J lost 9 bases, with 13 bases between them. CDR3 sequence reads: CASSEDKQVAQYF. The CDR3 DNA follows: TGTGCCAGCAGTGAAGATAAACAGGTCGCGCAGTACTTC.

The CDR3 region has the DNA TGTGCCAGCGGAGGTCTCGGGGAAAGCAATCAGCCCCAGCATTTT. Its protein is CASGGLGESNQPQHF. The chain joins TRBV2 to TRBJ1-5, with D unresolved. Per the germline V gene, CDR1 is SNHLY and CDR2 is FYNNEI. The ends were cut back, 8 bases at V and 1 base at J, with 15 bases in the middle. This CDR3 region has 15 residues.

V and J are TRBV6-1 and TRBJ1-2; 9 nucleotides align to TRBD1. Losses at the gene ends were 6 bases for V and 6 bases for J; bases not matched to a gene: 8. Germline CDR1 is MNHNS and CDR2 is SASEGT. This CDR3 has 14 amino acids. CDR3 sequence: CASRGTGNVDGYTF. In nucleotides, the CDR3 is TGTGCCAGCAGAGGGACAGGGAACGTCGATGGCTACACCTTC.

CDR3 nucleotides: TGTGCCAGCACCGCCGGGGATACCTATGGCTACACCTTC. This encodes CASTAGDTYGYTF. V usage is TRBV2 and J usage is TRBJ1-2, with D unresolved. V was clipped by 7 bases and J by 4 bases, with 13 bases between them. Germline CDR1 reads SNHLY; CDR2 reads FYNNEI. CDR3 length equals 13 residues.

This chain connects TRBV7-9 to TRBJ2-5; maybe TRBD1 (6 bases). The CDR3 extends over 13 amino acids. Germline lookup yields CDR1 SEHNR and CDR2 FQNEAQ (reference sequence). V shed 4 bases and J shed 3 bases, with 9 bases lying between them. CDR3 in DNA: TGTGCCAGCAGCTACGCAGGGGAAGAGACCCAGTACTTC. Protein sequence: CASSYAGEETQYF.

This chain joins TRBV6-1 and TRBJ2-2; a possible D gene is TRBD1 (6 bases). The V end lost 6 bases, the J end lost 0 bases, and 11 bases lay between the germline ends. Per germline, CDR1 MNHNS and CDR2 SASEGT. The CDR3 sequence is 15 residues long. CDR3 amino acids: CASSRGTTNTGELFF. The CDR3 DNA follows: TGTGCCAGCAGCCGAGGGACAACGAACACCGGGGAGCTGTTTTTT.

The J gene is TRBJ1-1, the V gene TRBV2; tentative D call: TRBD1 (6 bases). Germline CDR1 is SNHLY and CDR2 is FYNNEI. The V and J ends lost 3 bases and 4 bases respectively, with 9 bases between them. The CDR3 is 13 amino acids. The DNA for the CDR3 is TGTGCCAGCAGTGATCTAGGGGGCACTGAAGCTTTCTTT. Its translation: CASSDLGGTEAFF.

This clone was counted only a few times. This chain connects TRBV7-3 to TRBJ2-3; possibly TRBD2 for D (6 bases). V lost 5 bases and J lost 5, with 14 bases in between. The CDR3 consists of 14 residues. CDR1 and CDR2 (germline): SGHTA, FQGTGA. The CDR3 sequence: CASSPQGGLDTQYF. CDR3 DNA: TGTGCCAGCAGCCCCCAAGGAGGGCTAGATACGCAGTATTTT.

This clone showed up just a few times. The rearrangement links TRBV2 to TRBJ1-5, with TRBD1 matching 7 bases. The CDR3 sequence is 12 residues long. J gave up 15 bases and V 8 bases, and 13 bases lay outside the gene matches. Germline CDR1 SNHLY, CDR2 FYNNEI. This CDR3 is CASAPGRGPSHF. In nucleotides, the CDR3 is TGTGCCAGCGCCCCCGGGAGGGGGCCCTCGCATTTT.

The rearrangement joins TRBV15 to TRBJ1-4; no reliable D call. In germline, CDR1 is LNHNV, CDR2 YYDKDF (reference sequence). This CDR3 is built from 13 residues. V lost 6 bases and J 8 bases, leaving 13 bases between the germline ends. The CDR3 region is CATSPRVGEKLFF. CDR3 coding DNA: TGTGCCACCAGTCCTCGGGTTGGGGAAAAACTGTTTTTT.

V is TRBV6-5 and J is TRBJ2-5, with 7 bases that match TRBD1. Trimming took 5 bases from V and 2 from J; bases not matched to a gene: 8. Germline loops: CDR1 MNHEY, CDR2 SVGAGI. The CDR3 has 15 residues. The DNA of the CDR3 is TGTGCCAGCAGTCCTGGACAGGCCTTACAAGAGACCCAGTACTTC. Translating gives CASSPGQALQETQYF.

In its sample, this clone was seen a few times. The chain employs TRBV27 and TRBJ1-6; 9 bases line up with TRBD1. Germline V gene lookup returns CDR1 MNHEY and CDR2 SMNVEV (reference sequence). This CDR3 has 14 amino acids. The V segment lost 5 bases and the J segment 11 bases; nucleotides outside the gene matches: 7. The CDR3 DNA follows: TGTGCCAGCAGTGGGACAGGGTGGACCACACCCCTCCACTTT. Protein: CASSGTGWTTPLHF.

V usage is TRBV15 and J usage is TRBJ1-1; D remains ambiguous. Germline CDR1 and CDR2: LNHNV and YYDKDF (reference sequence). This CDR3 has 15 amino acids. V was pared by 0 bases and J by 1 base, with 9 bases between. The CDR3 bases are TGTGCCACCAGCAGAGACCCAATCCCGAACACTGAAGCTTTCTTT. Protein: CATSRDPIPNTEAFF.

This clone was seen at least ten times. The chain joins TRBV19 to TRBJ1-6; 8 nucleotides align to TRBD1. The V and J ends lost 3 bases and 8 bases, in that order; junction bases with no gene match: 3. The CDR3 totals 14 residues. Germline lookup yields CDR1 LNHDA and CDR2 SQIVND (reference sequence). For the CDR3, the DNA is TGTGCCAGTAGTATGGGACAGGCTGATTCACCCCTCCACTTT. Protein product: CASSMGQADSPLHF. Full variable domain (missing parts from reference TRBV19 and TRBJ1-6): DGGITQSPKYLFRKEGQNVTLSCEQNLNHDAMYWYRQDPGQGLRLIYYSQIVNDFQKGDIAEGYSVSREKKESFPLTVTSAQKNPTAFYLCASSMGQADSPLHFGNGTRLTVT.

The V call is TRBV6-1, the J call TRBJ2-3, with D perhaps matching TRBD2 (7 bases). V dropped 0 bases and J dropped 6 bases, with 13 bases sitting between them. The length of the CDR3 is 15 residues. Germline V CDR1 and CDR2: MNHNS, SASEGT. Here the CDR3 DNA reads TGTGCCAGCAGTGAAGCGGGGGGGCCTTTGGATACGCAGTATTTT. Its protein is CASSEAGGPLDTQYF.

The chain uses TRBV6-1 and TRBJ1-1; weak D call: TRBD1 (5 bases). The CDR3 is 14 amino acids. CDR1 is MNHNS, CDR2 SASEGT, per germline. Trimming left V 1 base short and J 5 bases short, with 11 bases between. CDR3 in DNA: TGTGCCAGCAGTGAAGTAACGGGGGATACTGAAGCTTTCTTT. It is translated as CASSEVTGDTEAFF.

CDR3 region: CASSRTGFFSESSYEQYF. The DNA of the CDR3 is TGTGCCAGCAGCCGAACAGGGTTCTTTAGTGAAAGCTCCTACGAGCAGTACTTC. This sequence joins TRBV13 and TRBJ2-7; D might be TRBD1 (6 bases). The CDR3 contains 18 residues. Looked up from germline, CDR1 is PRHDT and CDR2 is FYEKMQ (reference sequence). The V gene lost 5 bases and the J gene lost 0 bases, with 23 bases spanning the gap.

This chain links TRBV5-4 with TRBJ1-2, with 12 bases aligning to TRBD1. The CDR3 contains 16 residues. CDR1 SGHNT and CDR2 YYREEE come from the germline V gene (reference sequence). V shed 3 bases and J 8 bases; nucleotides not matched to a gene: 11. This CDR3 reads CASSSVTGTGGQGYTF. In DNA, the CDR3 is TGTGCCAGCAGCTCCGTCACCGGGACAGGGGGCCAGGGCTACACCTTC.

The gene calls are TRBV9 and TRBJ2-3; weak D call: TRBD2 (7 bases). The CDR3 spans 16 residues. The germline V and J ends were trimmed by 4 bases and 6 bases, with 21 bases remaining between them. Germline CDR1 and CDR2: SGDLS and YYNGEE. CDR3 in amino acids: CASSPPPGGLADTQYF. The CDR3 coding sequence is TGTGCCAGCAGCCCACCCCCGGGGGGCCTTGCGGATACGCAGTATTTT.

V and J are TRBV6-1 and TRBJ2-1, with 10 bases fitting TRBD1. Germline-derived CDR1 and CDR2 are MNHNS and SASEGT. The J segment lost 7 bases and the V segment lost 4 bases, leaving 10 bases of the junction unmatched. CDR3 size: 16 residues. The CDR3 DNA follows: TGTGCCAGCAGTGGGACAGGGGGGTTGTTTTTGAATGAGCAGTTCTTC. Protein: CASSGTGGLFLNEQFF.

The chain couples TRBV2 to TRBJ2-7; maybe TRBD2 (6 bases). This CDR3 comprises 12 residues. Germline CDR1 reads SNHLY; CDR2 reads FYNNEI. Deletions cut 2 bases from V and 7 bases from J, with 9 bases between. The CDR3: CASSELAREQYF. Here the CDR3 DNA reads TGTGCCAGCAGTGAACTAGCGAGGGAGCAGTACTTC.

The rearrangement links TRBV5-8 to TRBJ1-2; D perhaps matches TRBD1 (5 bases). Germline loops: CDR1 SGHTS, CDR2 YDEGEE. V lost 0 bases and J lost 8, with 17 bases in between. The CDR3 is 15 amino acids. The chain's CDR3 is CASSLAGDGGIGYTF. The CDR3 DNA follows: TGTGCCAGCAGCTTGGCGGGGGACGGCGGCATCGGCTACACCTTC.

V is TRBV27 and J is TRBJ2-1, with 11 bases that match TRBD2. The CDR3 is 17 residues long. The germline V gene has CDR1 MNHEY and CDR2 SMNVEV (reference sequence). The junction had 8 bases not matched to a gene; V was cut back by 3 bases and J by 4 bases. The CDR3 reads CASSFQKLAGEYNEQFF. The CDR3 DNA reads as TGTGCCAGCAGTTTCCAGAAACTAGCGGGGGAATACAATGAGCAGTTCTTC.

In this sample, this clone turned up once. The gene calls are TRBV15 and TRBJ2-7, with D perhaps TRBD2 (6 bases). Germline V gene data show CDR1 as LNHNV and CDR2 as YYDKDF (reference sequence). This CDR3 contains 16 residues. Trimming took 0 bases from V and 4 from J, leaving 16 bases between them. The CDR3 coding sequence is TGTGCCACCAGCAGAGACCGCGCGGGGCAGGCTTACGAGCAGTACTTC. Translation: CATSRDRAGQAYEQYF.

The genes are TRBV4-2 and TRBJ2-7; 14 bases line up with TRBD2. This CDR3 region has 18 residues. The junction had 6 bases not matched to a gene; V was cut back by 2 bases and J by 0 bases. Germline values: CDR1 LGHNA, CDR2 YNFKEQ. The DNA for the CDR3 is TGTGCCAGCAGCCAAAGGGGGACTAGCGGGGGACCCTCCTACGAGCAGTACTTC. Translated, it gives CASSQRGTSGGPSYEQYF.

This clone showed up just a few times. This rearrangement joins TRBV7-9 to TRBJ1-2, with D uncertain. V shed 5 bases and J shed 2 bases, with 9 bases lying between them. The CDR3 has 13 residues. CDR1 and CDR2 (germline): SEHNR, FQNEAQ (reference sequence). CDR3 residues: CASSPDTNYGYTF. The CDR3 bases are TGTGCCAGCAGCCCCGACACAAACTATGGCTACACCTTC.

This clone was seen only once. The V call is TRBV18, the J call TRBJ2-1; weak D call: TRBD1 (6 bases). V lost 5 bases and J 8 bases, leaving 13 bases between the germline ends. The CDR3 spans 13 residues. Germline V CDR1 and CDR2: KGHSH, LQKENI. The CDR3 loop is CASSSDSRDEQFF. For the CDR3, the DNA is TGTGCCAGCTCATCGGACAGTCGGGATGAGCAGTTCTTC. The whole variable domain, remainder taken from reference TRBV18 and TRBJ2-1, is NAGVMQNPRHLVRRRGQEARLRCSPMKGHSHVYWYRQLPEEGLKFMVYLQKENIIDESGMPKERFSAEFPKEGPSILRIQQVVRGDSAAYFCASSSDSRDEQFFGPGTRLTVL.